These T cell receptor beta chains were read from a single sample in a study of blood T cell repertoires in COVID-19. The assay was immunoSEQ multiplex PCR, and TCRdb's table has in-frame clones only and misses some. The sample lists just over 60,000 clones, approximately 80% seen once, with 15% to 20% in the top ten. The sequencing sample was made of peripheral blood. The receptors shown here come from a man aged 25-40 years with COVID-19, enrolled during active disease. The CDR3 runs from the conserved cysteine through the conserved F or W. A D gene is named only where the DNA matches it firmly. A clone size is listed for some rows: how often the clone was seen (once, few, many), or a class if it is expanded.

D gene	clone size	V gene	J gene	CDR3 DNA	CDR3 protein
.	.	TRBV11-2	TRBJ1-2	TGTGCCAGCAGCTTAGGACTGGGTGGCTACACCTTC	CASSLGLGGYTF
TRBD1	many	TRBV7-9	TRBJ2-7	TGTGCCAGCAGCATCTCCGGGACAGTCTCCTACGAGCAGTACTTC	CASSISGTVSYEQYF
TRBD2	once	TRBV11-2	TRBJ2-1	TGTGCCAGCAGCTTAGACCCGCTAGCGGGGTACAATGAGCAGTTCTTC	CASSLDPLAGYNEQFF
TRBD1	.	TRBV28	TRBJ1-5	TGTGCCAGCAGTTACAAGTGGACAGGGAGAAAGGGTAGCAATCAGCCCCAGCATTTT	CASSYKWTGRKGSNQPQHF
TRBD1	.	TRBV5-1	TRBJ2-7	TGCGCCAGCAGCCCTACGGGACAGGGGGCGGGAGAGCAGTACTTC	CASSPTGQGAGEQYF
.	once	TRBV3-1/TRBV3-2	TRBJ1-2	TGTGCCAGCAGCCCTTTGCACGGCTATGGCTACACCTTC	CASSPLHGYGYTF
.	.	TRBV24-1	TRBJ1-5	TGTGCCACCAGTGACCCCCTTTCCGCCCCAGGGTCTCAGCCCCAGCATTTT	CATSDPLSAPGSQPQHF
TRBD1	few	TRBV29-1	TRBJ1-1	TGCAGCGCCCAACCGGGACAGGGAATTTGGAACACTGAAGCTTTCTTT	CSAQPGQGIWNTEAFF
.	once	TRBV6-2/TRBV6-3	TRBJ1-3	TGTGCCAGCAGTTACTCGGATGAGGCTGGAAACACCATATATTTT	CASSYSDEAGNTIYF
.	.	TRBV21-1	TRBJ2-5	TGTGCCAGCAGCATATGGGACAGGACAATGGCCCAGTACTTC	CASSIWDRTMAQYF
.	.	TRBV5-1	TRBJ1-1	TGCGCCAGCAGCTTGGCTCCGGGAGCAATCACTGAAGCTTTCTTT	CASSLAPGAITEAFF